The 8 T cell receptor beta chains below all came from one sample that was sequenced in a study of identifying expanded T cells in peripheral blood. Data came from immunoSEQ multiplex PCR; TCRdb stores just in-frame clones and leaves some out. Seen here are about 81,000 clones, 84% observed once, and the top ten hold about 18%. Input material: blood. All receptors come from a person aged 18-70 years in good health.

This chain uses TRBV9 with TRBJ2-7; D remains ambiguous. The length of the CDR3 is 14 residues. Per the germline V gene, CDR1 is SGDLS and CDR2 is YYNGEE. Trimming shortened V by 0 bases and J by 2 bases, and 9 bases separated the two germline ends. The CDR3 DNA sequence: TGTGCCAGCAGCGTAGGGATCGCCCCCTACGAGCAGTACTTC. Amino acids: CASSVGIAPYEQYF.

Here the CDR3 reads CASSRTSGLYNEQFF. CDR3 nucleotides: TGTGCCAGCAGTCGGACTAGCGGGTTGTACAATGAGCAGTTCTTC. The chain has TRBV9 and TRBJ2-1; 11 positions match TRBD2. CDR1 is SGDLS, CDR2 YYNGEE, per germline. The length of the CDR3 is 15 residues. The V gene end was trimmed by 5 bases and the J gene end by 4 bases; junction bases not matched to a gene: 5.

The chain has TRBV2 and TRBJ1-2; 10 bases are a match to TRBD1. The CDR3 extends over 15 amino acids. The germline V gene encodes CDR1 SNHLY and CDR2 FYNNEI. J gave up 6 bases and V 4 bases, and 8 bases lay outside the gene matches. Written as DNA, the CDR3 is TGTGCCAGCAGTGCTTCGGGACAGGGGTACGATGGCTACACCTTC. Amino acid sequence: CASSASGQGYDGYTF.

This clone appeared a single time. V gene TRBV29-1 combines with J gene TRBJ1-2; no firm D call. The CDR3 loop spans 12 amino acids. Germline V gene lookup returns CDR1 SQVTM and CDR2 ANQGSEA. The V end was cut by 2 bases, the J end by 4 bases, with 8 bases between. The CDR3: CSVEWAGYGYTF. The CDR3 DNA sequence: TGCAGCGTTGAATGGGCTGGCTATGGCTACACCTTC.

The chain uses TRBV9 and TRBJ2-7; TRBD1 agrees at 9 bases. Germline CDR1 SGDLS, CDR2 YYNGEE. The trim removed 2 bases at V and 6 bases at J, leaving 9 bases unmatched. The CDR3 consists of 15 residues. This CDR3 is CASSVSGTGLSEQYF. The CDR3 coding sequence is TGTGCCAGCAGCGTGTCCGGGACAGGGTTGAGCGAGCAGTACTTC.

The chain couples TRBV7-6 to TRBJ2-7; 10 positions match TRBD2. J lost 1 base, V lost 0 bases, and 12 bases had no gene match. Germline lookup yields CDR1 SGHVS and CDR2 FNYEAQ. This CDR3 has 19 residues. CDR3 sequence: CASSLAITLGTSESYEQYF. The CDR3 nucleotides read TGTGCCAGCAGCTTAGCGATAACGCTCGGGACTAGCGAATCCTACGAGCAGTACTTC. The full variable domain, its missing parts supplied by reference TRBV7-6 and TRBJ2-7, is GAGVSQSPRYKVTKRGQDVALRCDPISGHVSLYWYRQALGQGPEFLTYFNYEAQQDKSGLPNDRFSAERPEGSISTLTIQRTEQRDSAMYRCASSLAITLGTSESYEQYFGPGTRLTVT.

The rearrangement uses TRBV6-5 and TRBJ2-2; maybe TRBD1 (6 bases). This CDR3 region has 15 residues. Germline V gene lookup returns CDR1 MNHEY and CDR2 SVGAGI. V lost 4 bases and J lost 8, with 17 bases in between. CDR3 in DNA: TGTGCCAGCAGTTTACGACAGGTGGAGCAGGGGGAGCTGTTTTTT. It yields the protein CASSLRQVEQGELFF.

The chain joins TRBV7-2 to TRBJ2-7; 9 bases are a match to TRBD2. Looked up from germline, CDR1 is SGHTA and CDR2 is FQGNSA. V shed 3 bases and J 3 bases; nucleotides not matched to a gene: 6. CDR3 length: 15 residues. CDR3 DNA: TGTGCCAGCAGCTTGCACGGACTAGCGAGCTACGAGCAGTACTTC. This encodes CASSLHGLASYEQYF.